Below are 12 T cell receptor beta chains sequenced from a single sample in a study of cytomegalovirus exposure and HLA in healthy donors. Measured with immunoSEQ multiplex PCR; TCRdb has only the in-frame clones, and not every one. The table shows around 110,000 clones, with roughly 90% occurring only once. Sequences were obtained from PBMCs. The receptors originated from a woman aged 18-29 years in good health and CMV-seropositive.

This clone was seen just once. V usage is TRBV27 and J usage is TRBJ2-3; perhaps TRBD2 as D (6 bases). V was pared by 6 bases and J by 4 bases, with 14 bases between. Germline values: CDR1 MNHEY, CDR2 SMNVEV (reference sequence). This CDR3 has 14 amino acids. In DNA form, the CDR3 reads TGTGCCAGCAGCTTCCAGGGACTCGCAGATACGCAGTATTTT. This encodes CASSFQGLADTQYF.

The V and J genes are TRBV11-2 and TRBJ2-1; D is uncertain. This CDR3 has 13 amino acids. V was clipped by 1 base and J by 6 bases, with 7 bases between them. The germline V gene encodes CDR1 SGHAT and CDR2 FQNNGV. The CDR3 loop is CASSLAGSNEQFF. The DNA of the CDR3 is TGTGCCAGCAGCTTAGCTGGCTCCAATGAGCAGTTCTTC.

This chain links TRBV16 with TRBJ1-5; no clear D. The germline V gene encodes CDR1 KGHSY and CDR2 FQNENV. Trimming took off 4 bases at V and 4 bases at J, with 11 bases between the two ends. The CDR3 is 14 amino acids. The DNA of the CDR3 is TGTGCCAGCAGCCTCGGGGTTCGAAATCAGCCCCAGCATTTT. Its translation: CASSLGVRNQPQHF.

The gene calls are TRBV6-6 and TRBJ1-5, with TRBD1 matching over 8 bases. The CDR3 has 14 residues. Germline loops: CDR1 MNHNY, CDR2 SVGAGI (reference sequence). The V segment lost 6 bases and the J segment 7 bases; nucleotides outside the gene matches: 8. The CDR3 spells CASREDRGRQPQHF. CDR3 DNA: TGTGCCAGCAGAGAAGACAGGGGAAGGCAGCCCCAGCATTTT.

CDR3 sequence (DNA): TGTGCCAGCAGTCTACTGTGGTCTGGAAACACCATATATTTT. Translation: CASSLLWSGNTIYF. This sequence joins TRBV28 and TRBJ1-3; D ambiguous. The V end lost 5 bases, the J end lost 1 base, and 9 bases lay between the germline ends. The germline V gene has CDR1 MDHEN and CDR2 SYDVKM. The CDR3 runs to 14 residues.

The CDR3 sequence is CASSEWLGTGTGYTF. The CDR3 DNA follows: TGTGCCAGCAGTGAATGGCTTGGGACAGGGACTGGGTACACCTTC. The chain recombines TRBV6-1 with TRBJ1-2; 9 nucleotides line up with TRBD1. From germline, CDR1 is MNHNS and CDR2 SASEGT. The CDR3 consists of 15 residues. The J segment lost 11 bases and the V segment lost 2 bases, leaving 12 bases of the junction unmatched.

V and J are TRBV4-3 and TRBJ1-2; a weak D match, TRBD1 (6 bases). Trimming removed 2 bases at V and 5 bases at J, with 12 bases between. Germline loops: CDR1 LGHNA, CDR2 YSLEER. The CDR3 runs 14 residues. The CDR3 spells CASSQRGHRYGYTF. The CDR3 DNA sequence: TGCGCCAGCAGCCAAAGGGGACATAGGTATGGCTACACCTTC.

The chain carries TRBV4-1 and TRBJ1-1; 7 bases line up with TRBD1. Trimming at V came to 3 bases and at J to 9 bases, leaving 4 bases not matched to a gene. This CDR3 has 12 amino acids. CDR1 and CDR2 (germline): MGHRA, YSYEKL. The CDR3 loop reads CASSQEGQKAFF. CDR3 coding DNA: TGCGCCAGCAGCCAGGAGGGACAGAAAGCTTTCTTT.

The CDR3 DNA reads TGTGCCAGCAGTGATCGGGGTTTTAAAGAAAAACTGTTTTTT. It is translated as CASSDRGFKEKLFF. The chain uses TRBV25-1 and TRBJ1-4, with unresolved D. CDR1 MGHDK and CDR2 SYGVNS come from the germline V gene. The V end lost 3 bases, the J end lost 8 bases, and 13 bases lay between the germline ends. The CDR3 sequence is 14 residues long.

This clone was counted a single time. The rearrangement joins TRBV5-6 to TRBJ2-7; a possible D gene is TRBD2 (6 bases). Trimming removed 4 bases from V and 3 bases from J, with 17 bases in between. The CDR3 length is 15 residues. Germline lookup yields CDR1 SGHDT and CDR2 YYEEEE. CDR3 in DNA: TGTGCCAGCAGCCCCCTCGGGGGAGTAGACTACGAGCAGTACGTC. Amino acids: CASSPLGGVDYEQYV.

The CDR3 nucleotides are TGTGCCAGCAGCAGACAGGGGACCTCCACCGGGGAGCTGTTTTTT. It encodes CASSRQGTSTGELFF. The chain links TRBV9 to TRBJ2-2; 8 nucleotides match TRBD1. V dropped 4 bases and J dropped 4; count of bases not matched to a gene: 6. CDR1 and CDR2 from the germline V gene are SGDLS and YYNGEE. The CDR3 loop spans 15 amino acids.

The rearrangement joins TRBV27 to TRBJ1-5, with a weak D call TRBD1 (6 bases). With 2 bases removed from V and 2 bases from J, the gap between germline ends came to 10 bases. The germline V gene encodes CDR1 MNHEY and CDR2 SMNVEV (reference sequence). CDR3 length: 15 residues. CDR3 coding DNA: TGTGCCAGCAGTTTAATACAGGGAGGCAATCAGCCCCAGCATTTT. Translated: CASSLIQGGNQPQHF.